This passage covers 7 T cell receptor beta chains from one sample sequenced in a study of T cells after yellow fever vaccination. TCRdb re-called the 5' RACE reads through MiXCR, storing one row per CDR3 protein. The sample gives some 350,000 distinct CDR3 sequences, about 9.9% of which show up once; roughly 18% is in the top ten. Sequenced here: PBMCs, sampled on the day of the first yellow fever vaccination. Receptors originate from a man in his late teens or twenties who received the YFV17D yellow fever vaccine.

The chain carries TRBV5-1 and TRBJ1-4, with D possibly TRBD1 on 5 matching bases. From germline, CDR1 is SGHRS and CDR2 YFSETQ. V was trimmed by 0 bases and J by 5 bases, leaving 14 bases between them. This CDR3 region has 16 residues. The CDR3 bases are TGCGCCAGCAGCTTGGGGCCCGGGGCAATGAATGAAAAACTGTTTTTT. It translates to CASSLGPGAMNEKLFF.

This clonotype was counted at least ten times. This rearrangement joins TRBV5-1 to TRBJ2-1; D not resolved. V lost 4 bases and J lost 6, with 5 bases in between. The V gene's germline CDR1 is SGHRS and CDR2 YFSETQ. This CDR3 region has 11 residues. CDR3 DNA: TGCGCCAGCAGCGCCAGCAATGAGCAGTTCTTC. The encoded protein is CASSASNEQFF.

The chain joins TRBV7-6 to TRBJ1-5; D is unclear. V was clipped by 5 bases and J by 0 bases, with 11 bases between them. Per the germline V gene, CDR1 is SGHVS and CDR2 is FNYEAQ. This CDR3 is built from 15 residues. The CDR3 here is CASSLSEYSNQPQHF. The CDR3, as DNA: TGTGCCAGCAGCCTCAGCGAGTATAGCAATCAGCCCCAGCATTTT.

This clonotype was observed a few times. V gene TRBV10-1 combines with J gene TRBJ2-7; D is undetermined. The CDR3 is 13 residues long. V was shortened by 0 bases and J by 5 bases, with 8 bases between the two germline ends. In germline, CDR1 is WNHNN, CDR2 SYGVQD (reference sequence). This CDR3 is CASSESSLNEQYF. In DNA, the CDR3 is TGCGCCAGCAGTGAGTCGTCATTGAACGAGCAGTACTTC.

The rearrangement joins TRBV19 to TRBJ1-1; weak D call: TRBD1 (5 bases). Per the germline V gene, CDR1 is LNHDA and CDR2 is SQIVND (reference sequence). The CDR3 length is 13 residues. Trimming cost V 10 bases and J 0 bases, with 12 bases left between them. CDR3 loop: CAIDRGMNTEAFF. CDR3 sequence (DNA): TGTGCCATTGACAGAGGCATGAACACTGAAGCTTTCTTT.

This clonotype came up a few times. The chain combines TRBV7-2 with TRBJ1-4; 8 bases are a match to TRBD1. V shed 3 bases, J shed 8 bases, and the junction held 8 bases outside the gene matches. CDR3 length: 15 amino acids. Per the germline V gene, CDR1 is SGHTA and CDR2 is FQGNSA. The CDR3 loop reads CASSFQTGVREKLFF. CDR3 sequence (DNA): TGTGCCAGCAGCTTTCAGACAGGGGTTCGGGAAAAACTGTTTTTT.

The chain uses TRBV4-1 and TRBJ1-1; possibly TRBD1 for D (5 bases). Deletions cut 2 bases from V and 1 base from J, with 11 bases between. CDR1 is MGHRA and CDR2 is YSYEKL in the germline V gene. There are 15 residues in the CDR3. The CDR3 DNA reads TGCGCCAGCAGCCAAACGGGACCCAAGAACACTGAAGCTTTCTTT. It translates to CASSQTGPKNTEAFF.